These 2 T cell receptor beta chains were sequenced from one sample in a study of shared clonotypes between healthy human individuals. Here immunoSEQ multiplex PCR was the method, and the copy in TCRdb shows in-frame clones only, minus some. This sample has around 700,000 clones, with approximately 74% found just once. Sequencing used memory CD4+ T cells sorted from blood. Subset meaning: CD45RA-negative fraction. The receptors were sampled from a woman aged 30 to 39 in good health.

The chain is built from TRBV5-4 and TRBJ2-2, with D unresolved. V lost 3 bases and J lost 4, with 10 bases in between. The CDR3 has 14 amino acids. Germline values: CDR1 SGHNT, CDR2 YYREEE (reference sequence). This CDR3 reads CASSSQGVTGELFF. The CDR3 DNA follows: TGTGCCAGCAGCTCCCAAGGTGTCACCGGGGAGCTGTTTTTT.

The chain is built from TRBV5-1 and TRBJ2-7, with 10 bases fitting TRBD1. The germline gives CDR1 SGHRS, CDR2 YFSETQ. The CDR3 runs to 14 residues. The junction had 6 bases not matched to a gene; V was cut back by 3 bases and J by 6 bases. CDR3 protein: CASSSGTGVGEQYF. In DNA form, the CDR3 reads TGCGCCAGCAGCTCCGGGACAGGGGTGGGCGAGCAGTACTTC.